The TCR beta chain described here comes from a study of T cell changes during pregnancy in multiple sclerosis. Germline V CDR1 and CDR2: SGHTA, FQGTGA. The CDR3 is made up of 15 amino acids. Trimming stripped 5 bases from V and 0 bases from J, with 11 bases between. Data came from immunoSEQ multiplex PCR; TCRdb stores just in-frame clones and leaves some out. Of 80,000 to 130,000 clones in the sample, approximately 94% were seen once. This sample comprised peripheral blood, obtained in the second trimester of pregnancy. This chain joins TRBV7-3 and TRBJ2-1; D may be TRBD2 (6 bases). The receptor was isolated from a female donor with multiple sclerosis, enrolled in a pregnancy study. The chain's CDR3 is CASSPLEGSYNEQFF. In DNA, the CDR3 is TGTGCCAGCAGCCCGTTGGAGGGCTCCTACAATGAGCAGTTCTTC.